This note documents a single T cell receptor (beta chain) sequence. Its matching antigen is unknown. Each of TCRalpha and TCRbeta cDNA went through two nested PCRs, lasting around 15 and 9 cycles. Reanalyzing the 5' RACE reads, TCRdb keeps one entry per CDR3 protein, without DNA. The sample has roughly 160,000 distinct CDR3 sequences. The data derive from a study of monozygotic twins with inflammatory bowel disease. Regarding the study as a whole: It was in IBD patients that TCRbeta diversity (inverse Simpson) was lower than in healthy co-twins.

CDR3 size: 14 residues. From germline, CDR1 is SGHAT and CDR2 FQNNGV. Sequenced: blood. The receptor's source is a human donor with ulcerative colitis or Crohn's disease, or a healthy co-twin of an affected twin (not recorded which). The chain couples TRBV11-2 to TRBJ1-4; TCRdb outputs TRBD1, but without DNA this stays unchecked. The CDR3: CASSLGQGAEKLFF.